Below, one TCR beta chain is given with its context. Both TCR beta VDJ combination and CDR3 sequence profiling were carried out. Genomic DNA was the template for this profiling. TCRdb fed the reads into MiXCR, producing one record per CDR3 protein. Here the sample spans approximately 180,000 distinct CDR3 sequences, roughly 48% being singletons. This entry comes from a study of CD8+CD57+ T cells in acquired aplastic anemia. Patients included in sequencing had previously demonstrated CD8+CD57+ cell expansion by flow cytometry. The sequence was obtained from a human donor with aplastic anemia. The material sequenced was sorted CD4+, CD8+, or CD8+CD57+ T cells (not recorded which) from PBMCs.

CDR3 loop: CASLRGPLDYGYTF. In DNA form, the CDR3 reads TGCGCCAGCCTCCGCGGCCCCCTGGACTATGGCTACACCTTC. The rearrangement joins TRBV10-1 to TRBJ1-2, with unresolved D. V lost 8 bases, J lost 3 bases, and 16 bases lay in between. The CDR3 runs to 14 residues. CDR1 and CDR2 (germline): WNHNN, SYGVQD (reference sequence).